This is a list of T cell receptor beta chains from one sample in a study of blood T cell repertoires in COVID-19. TCRdb's copy holds only in-frame clones and misses some; the assay was immunoSEQ multiplex PCR. The sample comprises under 200,000 clones, approximately 84% of which are singletons, and roughly 7.5% rests with the top ten. The source material was peripheral blood. Receptor source: a man aged 35-49 years who had recovered from COVID-19. The CDR3 runs from the conserved cysteine through the conserved F or W. Clone size is given for some rows only: seen once, a few or many times, or a class if the clone is expanded.

V	J	size	CDR3
TRBV2	TRBJ2-6	.	CARWQGPAGANVLTF
TRBV18	TRBJ1-6	.	CASSGRETPLHF
TRBV11-2	TRBJ2-7	few	CASSQWGRGSYEQYF
TRBV28	TRBJ2-1	.	CASSLVNSGRAGNEQFF
TRBV11-2	TRBJ1-1	.	CASSLEEVTEAFF
TRBV6-5	TRBJ2-1	once	CASTLGGLSVREQFF
TRBV30	TRBJ1-4	many	CAWSLGGLEKLFF
TRBV5-5	TRBJ2-5	.	CASSPRFGTARETQYF
TRBV9	TRBJ2-2	.	CASSVSGSFTGELFF
TRBV7-2	TRBJ1-2	.	CASSLAAGSKYGYTF
TRBV24-1	TRBJ1-2	.	CATSDSGTGSLVRGYTF
TRBV6-6	TRBJ1-1	.	CASTPPGRGWITEAFF
TRBV6-5	TRBJ2-3	.	CASSYGPRSTDTQYF
TRBV28	TRBJ2-1	.	CASSLPPDSFSGSYNEQFF
TRBV28	TRBJ1-6	.	CASHTQVPNSPLHF
TRBV10-2	TRBJ2-3	.	CASGLAGRTDTQYF
TRBV6-5	TRBJ2-1	.	CASSTSGRDNEQFF
TRBV4-2	TRBJ1-1	.	CASSQGSTGVRTEAFF
TRBV13	TRBJ2-2	.	CASSLGLGSTGELFF
TRBV7-2	TRBJ2-1	.	CASSSGLHNEQFF
TRBV25-1	TRBJ2-3	once	CASSAGGNTDTQYF
TRBV12-5	TRBJ1-1	few	CASGLRVTEAFF
TRBV2	TRBJ2-7	.	CASGAIRDRVYEQYF
TRBV12-3/TRBV12-4	TRBJ2-1	.	CASSRQGTEQFF
TRBV11-2	TRBJ2-3	.	CASSAQSSGSTTDTQYF
TRBV4-3	TRBJ1-1	few	CASSRGQGTGEAFF
TRBV11-2	TRBJ2-1	.	CASSWAGPGNEQFF
TRBV5-1	TRBJ1-1	.	CASSAGQKYTEAFF
TRBV12-5	TRBJ1-4	.	CASGLAPKDRGLRLTNEKLFF
TRBV2	TRBJ1-5	.	CASNDRGSNQPQHF
TRBV6-6	TRBJ2-3	.	CASSPGRGGTDTQYF
TRBV5-1	TRBJ2-7	.	CASSLRSSYEQYF